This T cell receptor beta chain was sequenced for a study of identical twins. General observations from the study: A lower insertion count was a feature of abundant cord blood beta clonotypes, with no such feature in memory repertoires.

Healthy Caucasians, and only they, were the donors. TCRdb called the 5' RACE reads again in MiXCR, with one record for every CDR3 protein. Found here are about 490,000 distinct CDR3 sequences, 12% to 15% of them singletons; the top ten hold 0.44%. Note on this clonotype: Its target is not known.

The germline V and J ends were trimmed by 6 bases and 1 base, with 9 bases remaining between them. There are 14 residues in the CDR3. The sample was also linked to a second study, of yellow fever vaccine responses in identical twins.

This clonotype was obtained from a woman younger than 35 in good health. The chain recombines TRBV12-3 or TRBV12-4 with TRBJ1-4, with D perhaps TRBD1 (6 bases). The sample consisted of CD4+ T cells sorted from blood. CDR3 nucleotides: TGTGCCAGCAGGCCAGGGGTAACTAATGAAAAACTGTTTTTT. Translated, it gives CASRPGVTNEKLFF.